This T cell receptor beta chain was retrieved from a study of T cells in Graves' hyperthyroidism and ophthalmopathy. General study results and limits: Researchers found most expanded thyroid clonotypes above 0.001 in blood as well.

Not enrolled were patients with uncontrolled infection, other autoimmune disease, pregnancy or lactation. This clonotype was counted only a few times. As yet, its antigen is unknown. RNA transcripts yielded amplified TCR beta CDR3 regions. TCR CDR3 regions were first amplified by RT-PCR with HTBI primers. Using its own MiXCR run on the multiplex PCR reads, TCRdb lists one record per CDR3 protein. The sample has around 430,000 distinct CDR3 sequences; about 15% are singletons. Sequencing was carried out using blood. This TCR came from a woman aged 25-40 years with Graves' hyperthyroidism.

CDR3 nucleotide sequence: TGTGCCAGCAGCCAAGACCCCCCTAGCGGGGCTTCCACCGGGGAGCTGTTTTTT. This translates into CASSQDPPSGASTGELFF. The J gene is TRBJ2-2, the V gene TRBV4-2; 9 bases map to TRBD2. Trimming at V came to 0 bases and at J to 4 bases, leaving 9 bases not matched to a gene. Germline CDR1 is LGHNA and CDR2 is YNFKEQ. The CDR3 contains 18 residues.